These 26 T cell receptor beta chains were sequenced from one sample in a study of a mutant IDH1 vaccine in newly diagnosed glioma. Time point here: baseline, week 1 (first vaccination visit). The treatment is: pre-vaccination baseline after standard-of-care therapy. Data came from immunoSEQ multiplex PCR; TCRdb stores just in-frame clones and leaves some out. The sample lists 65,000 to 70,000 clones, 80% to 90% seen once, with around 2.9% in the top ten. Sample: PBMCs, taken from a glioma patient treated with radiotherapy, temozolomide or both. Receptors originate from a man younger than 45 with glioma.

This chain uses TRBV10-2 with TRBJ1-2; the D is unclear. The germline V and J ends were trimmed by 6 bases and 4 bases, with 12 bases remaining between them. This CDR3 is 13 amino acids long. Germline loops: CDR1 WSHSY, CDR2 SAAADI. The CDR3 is CASSQGLAYGYTF. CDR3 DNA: TGCGCCAGCAGCCAAGGGCTGGCCTATGGCTACACCTTC.

The CDR3 loop reads CASSLVLDAGVYGYTF. The CDR3 DNA follows: TGCGCCAGCAGCTTGGTATTGGACGCCGGGGTCTATGGCTACACCTTC. The V gene is TRBV5-1, the J gene TRBJ1-2; D not certain. V lost 0 bases and J 4 bases, leaving 16 bases between the germline ends. The CDR3 covers 16 residues. Germline lookup yields CDR1 SGHRS and CDR2 YFSETQ.

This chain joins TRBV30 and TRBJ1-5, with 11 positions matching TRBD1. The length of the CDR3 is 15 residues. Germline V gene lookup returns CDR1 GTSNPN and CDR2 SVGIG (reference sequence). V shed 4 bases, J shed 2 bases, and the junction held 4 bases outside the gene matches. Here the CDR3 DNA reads TGTGCCTGGAAGGGACAGGGGGTCGGCAATCAGCCCCAGCATTTT. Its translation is CAWKGQGVGNQPQHF.

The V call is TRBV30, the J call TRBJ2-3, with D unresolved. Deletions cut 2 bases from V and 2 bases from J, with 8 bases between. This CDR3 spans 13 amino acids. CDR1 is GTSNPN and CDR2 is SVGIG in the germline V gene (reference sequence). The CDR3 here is CAWSHGPTDTQYF. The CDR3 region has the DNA TGTGCCTGGAGTCACGGGCCCACAGATACGCAGTATTTT. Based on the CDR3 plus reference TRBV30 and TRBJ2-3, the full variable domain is SQTIHQWPATLVQPVGSPLSLECTVEGTSNPNLYWYRQAAGRGLQLLFYSVGIGQISSEVPQNLSASRPQDRQFILSSKKLLLSDSGFYLCAWSHGPTDTQYFGPGTRLTVL.

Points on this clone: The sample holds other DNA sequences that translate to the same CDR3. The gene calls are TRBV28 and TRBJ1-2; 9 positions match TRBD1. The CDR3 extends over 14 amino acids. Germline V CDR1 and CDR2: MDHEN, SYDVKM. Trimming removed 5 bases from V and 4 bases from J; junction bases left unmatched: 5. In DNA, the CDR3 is TGTGCCAGCAGTACCACAGGGGGCGTCTATGGCTACACCTTC. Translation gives CASSTTGGVYGYTF.

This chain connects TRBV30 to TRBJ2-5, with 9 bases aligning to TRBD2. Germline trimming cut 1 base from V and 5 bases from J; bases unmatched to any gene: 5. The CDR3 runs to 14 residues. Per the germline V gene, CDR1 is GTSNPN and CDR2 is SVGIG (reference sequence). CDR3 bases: TGTGCCTGGAGTGGGGTCACTAGCGGGGAGACCCAGTACTTC. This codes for CAWSGVTSGETQYF.

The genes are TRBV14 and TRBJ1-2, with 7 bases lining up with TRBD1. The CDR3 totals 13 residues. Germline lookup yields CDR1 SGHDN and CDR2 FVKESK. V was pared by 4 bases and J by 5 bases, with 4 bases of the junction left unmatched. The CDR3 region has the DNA TGTGCCAGCAGCCCCCTACAGGGGTATGGCTACACCTTC. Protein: CASSPLQGYGYTF.

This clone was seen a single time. For the CDR3, the DNA is TGTGCCTGGAGTCAAAAAGGGACAGGGACACCCCTCCACTTT. Translation gives CAWSQKGTGTPLHF. The chain has TRBV30 and TRBJ1-6, with 9 positions matching TRBD1. With V trimmed by 2 bases and J by 11 bases, 7 bases remained unmatched. The germline gives CDR1 GTSNPN, CDR2 SVGIG (reference sequence). This CDR3 contains 14 residues.

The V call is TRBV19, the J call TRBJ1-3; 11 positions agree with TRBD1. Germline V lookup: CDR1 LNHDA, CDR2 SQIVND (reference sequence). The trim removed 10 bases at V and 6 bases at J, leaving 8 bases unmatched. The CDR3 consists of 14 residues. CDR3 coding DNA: TGTGCCATCACCCGGACAGGGGGCTTAAACACCATATATTTT. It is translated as CAITRTGGLNTIYF.

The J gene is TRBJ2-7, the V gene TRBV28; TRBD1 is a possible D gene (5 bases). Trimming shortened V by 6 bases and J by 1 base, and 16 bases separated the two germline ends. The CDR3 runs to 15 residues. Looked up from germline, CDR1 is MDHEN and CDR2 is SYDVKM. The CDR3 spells CASSAPRQKSYEQYF. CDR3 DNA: TGTGCCAGCAGCGCGCCTAGACAGAAGTCCTACGAGCAGTACTTC.

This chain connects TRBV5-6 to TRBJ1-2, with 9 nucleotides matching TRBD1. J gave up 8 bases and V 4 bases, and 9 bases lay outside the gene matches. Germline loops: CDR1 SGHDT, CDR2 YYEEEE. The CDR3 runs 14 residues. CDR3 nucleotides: TGTGCCAGCAGCGCCCACAGGGGGCGATTGGGCTACACCTTC. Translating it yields CASSAHRGRLGYTF.

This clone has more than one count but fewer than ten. CDR3 residues: CASSDSPNYGYTF. The CDR3 bases are TGTGCCAGCAGTGACAGCCCTAACTATGGCTACACCTTC. The chain employs TRBV2 and TRBJ1-2, with D hard to call. The V end was cut by 3 bases, the J end by 0 bases, with 5 bases between. Germline V gene data show CDR1 as SNHLY and CDR2 as FYNNEI. The CDR3 has 13 residues.

The CDR3 spells CASKGMGTAPRGYTF. The DNA of the CDR3 is TGTGCCAGCAAGGGAATGGGGACCGCCCCCCGGGGCTACACCTTC. The V call is TRBV25-1, the J call TRBJ1-2; D possibly corresponds to TRBD1 (5 bases). In germline, CDR1 is MGHDK, CDR2 SYGVNS. V lost 7 bases and J lost 8, with 23 bases in between. The CDR3 consists of 15 residues.

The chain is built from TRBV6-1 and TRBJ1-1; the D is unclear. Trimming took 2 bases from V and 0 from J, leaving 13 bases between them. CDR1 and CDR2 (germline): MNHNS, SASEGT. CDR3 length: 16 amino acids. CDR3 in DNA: TGTGCCAGCAGTGAACCAAAGTATAGATTGAACACTGAAGCTTTCTTT. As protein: CASSEPKYRLNTEAFF.

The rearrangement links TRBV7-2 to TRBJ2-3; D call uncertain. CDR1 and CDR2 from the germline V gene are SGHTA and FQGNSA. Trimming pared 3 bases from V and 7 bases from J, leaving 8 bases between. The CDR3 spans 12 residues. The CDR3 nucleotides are TGTGCCAGCAGCTTCCCCCCTAATACGCAGTATTTT. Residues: CASSFPPNTQYF. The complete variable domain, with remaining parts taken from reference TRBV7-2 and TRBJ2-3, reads GAGVSQSPSNKVTEKGKDVELRCDPISGHTALYWYRQSLGQGLEFLIYFQGNSAPDKSGLPSDRFSAERTGGSVSTLTIQRTQQEDSAVYLCASSFPPNTQYFGPGTRLTVL.

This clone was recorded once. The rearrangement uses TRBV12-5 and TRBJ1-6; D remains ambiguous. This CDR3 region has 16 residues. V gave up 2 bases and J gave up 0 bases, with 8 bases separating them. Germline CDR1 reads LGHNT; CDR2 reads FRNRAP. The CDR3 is CASGLSSSSYNSPLHF. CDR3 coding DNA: TGTGCTAGTGGTTTGTCGAGTAGCTCCTATAATTCACCCCTCCACTTT.

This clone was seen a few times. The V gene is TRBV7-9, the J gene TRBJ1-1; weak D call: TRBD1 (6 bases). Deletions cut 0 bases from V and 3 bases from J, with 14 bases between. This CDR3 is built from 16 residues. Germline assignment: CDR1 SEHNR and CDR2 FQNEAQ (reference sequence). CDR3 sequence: CASSLAWGAGDTEAFF. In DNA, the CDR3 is TGTGCCAGCAGCTTAGCGTGGGGGGCAGGAGACACTGAAGCTTTCTTT.

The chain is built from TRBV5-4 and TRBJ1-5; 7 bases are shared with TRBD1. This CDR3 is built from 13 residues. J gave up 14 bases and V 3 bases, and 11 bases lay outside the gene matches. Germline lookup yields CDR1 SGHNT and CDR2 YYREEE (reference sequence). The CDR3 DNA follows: TGTGCCAGCAGCTCGGAGACAGGGTCGCCTGAGCATTTT. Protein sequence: CASSSETGSPEHF. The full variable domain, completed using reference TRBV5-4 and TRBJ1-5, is ETGVTQSPTHLIKTRGQQVTLRCSSQSGHNTVSWYQQALGQGPQFIFQYYREEENGRGNFPPRFSGLQFPNYSSELNVNALELDDSALYLCASSSETGSPEHFGDGTRLSIL.

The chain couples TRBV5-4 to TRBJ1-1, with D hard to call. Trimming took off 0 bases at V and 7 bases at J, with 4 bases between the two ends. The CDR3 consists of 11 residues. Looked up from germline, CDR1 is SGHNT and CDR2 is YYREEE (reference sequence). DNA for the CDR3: TGTGCCAGCAGCTTGGAAGGTGAAGCTTTCTTT. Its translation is CASSLEGEAFF.

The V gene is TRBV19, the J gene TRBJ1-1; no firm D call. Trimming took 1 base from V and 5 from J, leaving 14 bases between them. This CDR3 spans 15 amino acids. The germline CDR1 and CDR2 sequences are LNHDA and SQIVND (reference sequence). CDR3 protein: CASSIAGRDGTEAFF. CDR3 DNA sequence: TGTGCCAGTAGTATAGCCGGAAGGGATGGTACTGAAGCTTTCTTT.

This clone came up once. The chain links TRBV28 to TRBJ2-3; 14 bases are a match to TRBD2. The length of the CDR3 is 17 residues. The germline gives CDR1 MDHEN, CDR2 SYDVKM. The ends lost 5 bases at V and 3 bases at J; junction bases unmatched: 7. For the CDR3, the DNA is TGTGCCAGCAGTCCGTGGACTAGCGGGGGGTATACAGATACGCAGTATTTT. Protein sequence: CASSPWTSGGYTDTQYF.

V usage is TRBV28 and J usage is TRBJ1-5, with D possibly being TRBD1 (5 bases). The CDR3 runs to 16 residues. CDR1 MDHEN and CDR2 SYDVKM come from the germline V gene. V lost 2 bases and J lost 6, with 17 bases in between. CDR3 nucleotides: TGTGCCAGCAGTTTAAATTCCGGGGCCGAATTTCAGCCCCAGCATTTT. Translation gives CASSLNSGAEFQPQHF.

CDR3 residues: CASTDRGIAGNTIYF. The CDR3 region has the DNA TGTGCCAGCACCGACAGGGGGATCGCTGGAAACACCATATATTTT. The gene calls are TRBV6-5 and TRBJ1-3; TRBD1 matches at 9 bases. The V segment lost 7 bases and the J segment 2 bases; nucleotides outside the gene matches: 6. The CDR3 has 15 amino acids. Germline assignment: CDR1 MNHEY and CDR2 SVGAGI.

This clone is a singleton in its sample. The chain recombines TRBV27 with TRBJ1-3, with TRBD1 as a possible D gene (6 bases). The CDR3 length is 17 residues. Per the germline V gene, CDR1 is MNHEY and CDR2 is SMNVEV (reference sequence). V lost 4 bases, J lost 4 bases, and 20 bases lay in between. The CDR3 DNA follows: TGTGCCAGCAGTTCTAGATCCCCTCAGGGGTACGGAAACACCATATATTTT. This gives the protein CASSSRSPQGYGNTIYF.

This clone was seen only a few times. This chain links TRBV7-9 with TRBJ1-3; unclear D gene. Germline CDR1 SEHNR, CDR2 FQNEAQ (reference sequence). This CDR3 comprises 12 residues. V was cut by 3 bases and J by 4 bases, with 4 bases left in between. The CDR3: CASSFQGNTIYF. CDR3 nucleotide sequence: TGTGCCAGCAGCTTTCAGGGAAACACCATATATTTT.

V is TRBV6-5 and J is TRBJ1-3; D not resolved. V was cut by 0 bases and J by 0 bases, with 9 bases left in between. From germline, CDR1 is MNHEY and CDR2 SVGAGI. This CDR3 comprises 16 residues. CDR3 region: CASSYSAAFSGNTIYF. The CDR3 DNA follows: TGTGCCAGCAGTTACTCCGCGGCCTTCTCTGGAAACACCATATATTTT.